A single sample is the source of the 29 T cell receptor beta chains below, sequenced in a study of beta chain features in type 1 diabetes. Overall study results and limits: There was a moderate but significant shortening of TCRB CDR3s in all four CD4+ subsets of Type 1 diabetes patients.

These receptors have no identified antigens. The sequenced template was cDNA made from the entire isolated RNA. Using immunoSEQ multiplex PCR, the repertoire was profiled, and TCRdb retains in-frame clones only, with some absent. The table lists 300,000 or so clones, 7% to 10% of them singletons. Sequencing was done on a sample of central memory CD4+ T cells from blood. All receptors derive from a man aged 25-40 years with type 1 diabetes.

This clone occurred a few times. The chain is built from TRBV19 and TRBJ2-7, with D perhaps given as TRBD1 or TRBD2 (6 bases each). Germline V gives CDR1 LNHDA, CDR2 SQIVND (reference sequence). Between the trimmed V and J ends, which lost 4 bases and 5 bases, there was a span of 21 bases. This CDR3 spans 16 amino acids. CDR3 DNA sequence: TGTGCCAGTAGTACCGCCCGACAGGCGGGGTCCCACGAGCAGTACTTC. It translates to CASSTARQAGSHEQYF.

This clone showed up just a few times. The V and J genes are TRBV5-1 and TRBJ1-2; D is perhaps TRBD1 (5 bases). The germline V gene has CDR1 SGHRS and CDR2 YFSETQ. The CDR3 loop spans 15 amino acids. The V and J ends lost 4 bases and 8 bases respectively, with 21 bases between them. CDR3 bases: TGCGCCAGCAGCCACGGACCAGGGTTAATGGACGGCTACACCTTC. This gives the protein CASSHGPGLMDGYTF.

V usage is TRBV6-5 and J usage is TRBJ2-7; 8 nucleotides line up with TRBD1. The germline gives CDR1 MNHEY, CDR2 SVGAGI. J was trimmed by 2 bases and V by 2 bases; bases with no gene match: 5. The CDR3 totals 15 residues. CDR3 DNA sequence: TGTGCCAGCAGTTACGGGCAGGGGGCGGCCTACGAGCAGTACTTC. Residues: CASSYGQGAAYEQYF.

This clone was seen only a few times. This chain uses TRBV25-1 with TRBJ1-1, with 7 bases aligning to TRBD1. Germline-derived CDR1 and CDR2 are MGHDK and SYGVNS. The CDR3 contains 13 residues. Germline trimming cut 5 bases from V and 4 bases from J; bases unmatched to any gene: 4. The CDR3, as DNA: TGTGCCAGCAGTCAGGCAGGGGGCACTGAAGCTTTCTTT. It yields the protein CASSQAGGTEAFF.

V and J are TRBV2 and TRBJ1-3; 9 nucleotides match TRBD1. This CDR3 is 16 amino acids long. Germline CDR1 is SNHLY and CDR2 is FYNNEI. V gave up 6 bases and J gave up 0 bases; unmatched junction bases: 6. CDR3 DNA: TGTGCCAGCAGCCCGGGACAGGGTTTCTCTGGAAACACCATATATTTT. It yields the protein CASSPGQGFSGNTIYF.

This sequence joins TRBV6-6 and TRBJ1-1, with 8 bases identical to TRBD1. V trimming: 5 bases; J trimming: 4 bases; junction bases outside the gene matches: 3. CDR1 and CDR2 from the germline V gene are MNHNY and SVGAGI (reference sequence). CDR3 size: 13 residues. CDR3 residues: CASSQGAGTEAFF. DNA for the CDR3: TGTGCCAGCAGTCAGGGGGCTGGCACTGAAGCTTTCTTT.

This rearrangement joins TRBV6-5 to TRBJ1-3; 7 nucleotides match TRBD1. Germline CDR1 MNHEY, CDR2 SVGAGI. V lost 6 bases and J lost 2; bases outside the gene matches: 7. The CDR3 loop spans 15 amino acids. The CDR3 protein is CASSRRQGAGNTIYF. As DNA, the CDR3 is TGTGCCAGCAGCCGACGCCAGGGGGCTGGAAACACCATATATTTT.

A few counts support this clone. This chain joins TRBV9 and TRBJ1-3; D is ambiguous. V lost 4 bases, J lost 3 bases, and 5 bases lay in between. The germline gives CDR1 SGDLS, CDR2 YYNGEE. The length of the CDR3 is 12 residues. DNA for the CDR3: TGTGCCAGCAGCCTGGATGGAAACACCATATATTTT. The encoded protein is CASSLDGNTIYF.

The chain has TRBV7-2 and TRBJ1-5; unclear D gene. The CDR3 contains 15 residues. In germline, CDR1 is SGHTA, CDR2 FQGNSA. Trimming stripped 3 bases from V and 0 bases from J, with 9 bases between. The CDR3, as DNA: TGTGCCAGCAGCTTTCGTGGGGATAGCAATCAGCCCCAGCATTTT. Translation gives CASSFRGDSNQPQHF.

This clone has just a few counts. This rearrangement joins TRBV5-1 to TRBJ1-2; no definite D call. Germline V gene lookup returns CDR1 SGHRS and CDR2 YFSETQ. V was cut by 3 bases and J by 0 bases, with 9 bases left in between. The CDR3 consists of 14 residues. CDR3 loop: CASSSGHSNYGYTF. In DNA form, the CDR3 reads TGCGCCAGCAGCTCGGGTCATTCTAACTATGGCTACACCTTC.

In its sample, this clone was seen a few times. The chain joins TRBV6-5 to TRBJ1-5; the D is unclear. This CDR3 comprises 12 residues. CDR1 MNHEY and CDR2 SVGAGI come from the germline V gene. Deletions cut 5 bases from V and 4 bases from J, with 6 bases between. The CDR3 spells CASSPANQPQHF. In DNA, the CDR3 is TGTGCCAGCAGTCCAGCTAATCAGCCCCAGCATTTT.

The sample holds many counts of this clone. The chain is built from TRBV5-1 and TRBJ2-3; 14 nucleotides agree with TRBD2. There are 17 residues in the CDR3. Germline V gene data show CDR1 as SGHRS and CDR2 as YFSETQ. J lost 5 bases, V lost 4 bases, and 9 bases had no gene match. The CDR3 bases are TGCGCCAGCAGCCTTGGACTAGCGGGGGGCCCAGGAGATACGCAGTATTTT. This encodes CASSLGLAGGPGDTQYF.

The V call is TRBV7-9, the J call TRBJ2-1, with 9 bases aligning to TRBD1. This CDR3 spans 14 amino acids. J lost 5 bases, V lost 6 bases, and 5 bases had no gene match. Germline V gene data show CDR1 as SEHNR and CDR2 as FQNEAQ (reference sequence). CDR3 DNA sequence: TGTGCCAGCAGGTGGGACAGGGTCCACAATGAGCAGTTCTTC. Its translation is CASRWDRVHNEQFF. Based on the CDR3 plus reference TRBV7-9 and TRBJ2-1, the full variable domain is DTGVSQNPRHKITKRGQNVTFRCDPISEHNRLYWYRQTLGQGPEFLTYFQNEAQLEKSRLLSDRFSAERPKGSFSTLEIQRTEQGDSAMYLCASRWDRVHNEQFFGPGTRLTVL.

This chain joins TRBV7-2 and TRBJ2-7, with a tentative D call TRBD2 (5 bases). CDR1 is SGHTA, CDR2 FQGNSA, per germline. The germline V and J ends were trimmed by 2 bases and 2 bases, with 7 bases remaining between them. The CDR3 covers 13 residues. In nucleotides, the CDR3 is TGTGCCAGCAGCTTACAGCGGACCTACGAGCAGTACTTC. Protein product: CASSLQRTYEQYF.

This clone was observed many times. The J gene is TRBJ1-3, the V gene TRBV19; TRBD1 aligns across 7 bases. Germline V gene sequence: CDR1 LNHDA, CDR2 SQIVND (reference sequence). V lost 9 bases to trimming and J lost 4 bases; unmatched junction nucleotides: 15. The CDR3 runs 16 residues. CDR3 in amino acids: CASRPGTAAQGNTIYF. DNA of the CDR3: TGTGCCAGCCGACCCGGGACAGCCGCCCAAGGAAACACCATATATTTT.

The chain employs TRBV7-8 and TRBJ2-1; 10 bases are shared with TRBD2. The ends lost 1 base at V and 7 bases at J; junction bases unmatched: 4. The germline gives CDR1 SGHVS, CDR2 FQNEAQ. The CDR3 sequence is 15 residues long. The CDR3 DNA sequence: TGTGCCAGCAGCTTAGTTAGCGGGGGGAGTAATGAGCAGTTCTTC. Protein product: CASSLVSGGSNEQFF.

In the case of this clone: Other nucleotide sequences in the sample specify the same CDR3. The CDR3 DNA follows: TGTGCCAGCAGCTTAGATAGGGGGAGCGACGAGCAGTACTTC. Translating gives CASSLDRGSDEQYF. The chain uses TRBV7-9 and TRBJ2-7; tentative D call: TRBD1 (6 bases). Germline assignment: CDR1 SEHNR and CDR2 FQNEAQ (reference sequence). This CDR3 region has 14 residues. With 1 base removed from V and 5 bases from J, the gap between germline ends came to 12 bases.

This clone was recorded a few times. The chain joins TRBV4-3 to TRBJ1-5, with D hard to call. CDR1 is LGHNA and CDR2 is YSLEER in the germline V gene. CDR3 length equals 13 residues. Trimming shortened V by 1 base and J by 9 bases, and 10 bases separated the two germline ends. The CDR3 sequence is CASSQVQGSPQHF. CDR3 in DNA: TGCGCCAGCAGCCAAGTCCAAGGATCGCCCCAGCATTTT.

Only a few counts were recorded for this clone. CDR3 amino acids: CASSYQGPWSEAFF. The CDR3 DNA follows: TGTGCCAGCAGTTACCAGGGCCCCTGGTCTGAAGCTTTCTTT. The chain carries TRBV6-5 and TRBJ1-1, with D maybe TRBD1 (5 bases). Germline V lookup: CDR1 MNHEY, CDR2 SVGAGI. The CDR3 runs to 14 residues. V was trimmed by 2 bases and J by 6 bases, leaving 13 bases between them.

This clone has at least ten counts. Other DNA sequences in the sample encode the same CDR3. The rearrangement joins TRBV19 to TRBJ2-1; 8 bases map to TRBD1. V shed 6 bases and J 9 bases; nucleotides not matched to a gene: 7. The CDR3 covers 13 residues. Per germline, CDR1 LNHDA and CDR2 SQIVND (reference sequence). DNA of the CDR3: TGTGCCAGTAGCCCCGACAGGGGTAGTGAGCAGTTCTTC. It translates to CASSPDRGSEQFF.

This clone was detected only a few times. The J gene is TRBJ2-3, the V gene TRBV5-1, with D unclear. Germline V gives CDR1 SGHRS, CDR2 YFSETQ. The length of the CDR3 is 13 residues. The V end lost 0 bases, the J end lost 7 bases, and 9 bases lay between the germline ends. The CDR3 is CASSLGDGYTQYF. CDR3 coding DNA: TGCGCCAGCAGCTTGGGCGACGGATATACGCAGTATTTT.

The chain is built from TRBV30 and TRBJ2-3; D gene uncertain. Germline CDR1 is GTSNPN and CDR2 is SVGIG (reference sequence). This CDR3 has 15 residues. V was cut by 1 base and J by 3 bases, with 14 bases left in between. CDR3 sequence reads: CAWSALGHVTDTQYF. DNA of the CDR3: TGTGCCTGGAGTGCGCTAGGTCACGTAACAGATACGCAGTATTTT.

This clone has a handful of counts. The chain combines TRBV13 with TRBJ2-5; D gene unclear. V lost 2 bases, J lost 5 bases, and 9 bases lay in between. CDR3 length: 13 amino acids. Germline V CDR1 and CDR2: PRHDT, FYEKMQ (reference sequence). This CDR3 reads CASSLRALETQYF. CDR3 coding DNA: TGTGCCAGCAGCTTACGAGCACTGGAGACCCAGTACTTC.

The J gene is TRBJ2-3, the V gene TRBV7-7, with D possibly matching TRBD2 (5 bases). Germline V gene data show CDR1 as SSHAT and CDR2 as FNYEAQ (reference sequence). V dropped 5 bases and J dropped 0 bases, with 12 bases sitting between them. This CDR3 spans 15 amino acids. The CDR3 DNA is TGTGCCAGCAGCCGGGGTCGTACTAGCACAGATACGCAGTATTTT. As protein: CASSRGRTSTDTQYF.

The chain is built from TRBV29-1 and TRBJ2-3; 10 positions agree with TRBD2. V lost 4 bases, J lost 3 bases, and 22 bases stayed unmatched. Germline CDR1 and CDR2: SQVTM and ANQGSEA. The CDR3 consists of 20 residues. For the CDR3, the DNA is TGCAGCGTTGTACTTATATTGCGGGCTAGCGGGGGAGGAGGGACAGATACGCAGTATTTT. Its protein product is CSVVLILRASGGGGTDTQYF.

Regarding this clone: The same CDR3 is also encoded by other DNA sequences in this sample. V usage is TRBV5-1 and J usage is TRBJ1-1; D gene unclear. Germline V gene lookup returns CDR1 SGHRS and CDR2 YFSETQ. V lost 0 bases to trimming and J lost 0 bases, with 6 bases between them. There are 14 residues in the CDR3. The CDR3 DNA sequence: TGCGCCAGCAGCTTGGGGGCTTTGAACACTGAAGCTTTCTTT. Its protein is CASSLGALNTEAFF.

In this sample, this clone turned up many times. V and J are TRBV11-2 and TRBJ2-7; possible D gene TRBD1, 5 bases. In germline, CDR1 is SGHAT, CDR2 FQNNGV. The germline V and J ends were trimmed by 2 bases and 2 bases, with 13 bases remaining between them. CDR3 length: 15 amino acids. The chain's CDR3 is CASSLNHRQPYEQYF. The CDR3 region has the DNA TGTGCCAGCAGCTTAAACCACAGGCAGCCCTACGAGCAGTACTTC. Supplemented by reference TRBV11-2 and TRBJ2-7, the full variable domain reads EAGVAQSPRYKIIEKRQSVAFWCNPISGHATLYWYQQILGQGPKLLIQFQNNGVVDDSQLPKDRFSAERLKGVDSTLKIQPAKLEDSAVYLCASSLNHRQPYEQYFGPGTRLTVT.

This clone turned up a few times. The rearrangement links TRBV27 to TRBJ1-1, with TRBD1 identical over 11 bases. The length of the CDR3 is 15 residues. J lost 1 base, V lost 6 bases, and 4 bases had no gene match. Germline V gene data show CDR1 as MNHEY and CDR2 as SMNVEV (reference sequence). CDR3 protein: CASSRDRGENTEAFF. Here the CDR3 DNA reads TGTGCCAGCAGCCGGGACAGGGGGGAGAACACTGAAGCTTTCTTT.

The table lists this clone with a few counts. V usage is TRBV30 and J usage is TRBJ1-2; 8 bases align to TRBD1. This CDR3 has 13 amino acids. The ends lost 3 bases at V and 5 bases at J; junction bases unmatched: 5. Germline CDR1 GTSNPN, CDR2 SVGIG (reference sequence). CDR3 bases: TGTGCCTGGAGCCCGGGACAGGCGTATGGCTACACCTTC. Encoded protein: CAWSPGQAYGYTF.